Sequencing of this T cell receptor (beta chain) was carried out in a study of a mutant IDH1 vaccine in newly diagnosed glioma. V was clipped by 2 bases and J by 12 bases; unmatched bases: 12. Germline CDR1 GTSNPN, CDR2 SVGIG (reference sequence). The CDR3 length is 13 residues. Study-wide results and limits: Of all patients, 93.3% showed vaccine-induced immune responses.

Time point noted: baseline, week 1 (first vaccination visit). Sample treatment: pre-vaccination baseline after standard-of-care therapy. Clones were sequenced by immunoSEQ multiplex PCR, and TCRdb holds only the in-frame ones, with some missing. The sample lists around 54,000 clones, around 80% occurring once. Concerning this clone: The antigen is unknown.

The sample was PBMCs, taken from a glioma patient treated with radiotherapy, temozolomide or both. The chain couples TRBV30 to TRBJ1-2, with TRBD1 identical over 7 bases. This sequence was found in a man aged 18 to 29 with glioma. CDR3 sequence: CAWSTKPTGMNTF. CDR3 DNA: TGTGCCTGGAGTACAAAACCGACAGGGATGAACACCTTC.